This is a list of T cell receptor beta chains from one sample in a study of HIV-infected patients and healthy controls. One entry per CDR3 protein, called by TCRdb with MiXCR from the 5' RACE reads. The sample comprises some 7,000 distinct CDR3 sequences, more than 9% of which are singletons, and about 18% rests with the top ten. The sequenced sample was blood, obtained during antiretroviral therapy. The receptors shown here come from an adult with HIV infection. Each CDR3 is given with its conserved first and last residue. The D gene is left open where the match is weak. Only part of the rows carry a size: once, few, many, or a class if the clone is expanded.

TRBD2,TRBV7-2,many,TRBJ2-5,TGTGCCAGCAGCGCGAGGACTAGCGGGGGGGCAAAGACCCAGTACTTC,CASSARTSGGAKTQYF
TRBD1,TRBV5-1,medium-sized,TRBJ1-1,TGCGCCAGCAGCCTCAGGGCGCAACCGGGACAGGGGGTTGGGGCTTTCTTT,CASSLRAQPGQGVGAFF
TRBD1,TRBV27,medium-sized,TRBJ2-1,TGTGCCAGCAGTTTGAGGACAGGCCATTACAATGAGCAGTTCTTC,CASSLRTGHYNEQFF
TRBD2,TRBV5-1,-,TRBJ2-1,TGCGCCAGCAGCTTGGGGTGGACTAGCGGCCTGGGGCAGTTCTTC,CASSLGWTSGLGQFF
TRBD2,TRBV25-1,medium-sized,TRBJ2-5,TGTGCCAGCAGGGACCGTGAAGCGGGGGAGACCCAGTACTTC,CASRDREAGETQYF
-,TRBV19,medium-sized,TRBJ2-3,TGTGCCAGTAGTATACTCCTCACGAACACAGATACGCAGTATTTT,CASSILLTNTDTQYF
-,TRBV20-1,-,TRBJ2-1,TGCAGTGCGACGAAGGGTACTCCTGGCAATGAGCAGTTCTTC,CSATKGTPGNEQFF
-,TRBV28,medium-sized,TRBJ2-7,TGTGCCAGCAGAGACGGGTCCTACTACGAGCAGTACTTC,CASRDGSYYEQYF
-,TRBV4-2,-,TRBJ1-2,TGTGCCAGCAGCCAAGACGGGACGGTCTATGGCTACACCTTC,CASSQDGTVYGYTF
-,TRBV14,few,TRBJ1-5,TGTGCCAGCAGCCAAGATATCGACGAGCCCCAGCATTTT,CASSQDIDEPQHF
-,TRBV7-9,medium-sized,TRBJ2-3,TGTGCCAGCAGCTTATCAGGGGTGAGCACAGATACGCAGTATTTT,CASSLSGVSTDTQYF
-,TRBV6-2/TRBV6-3,medium-sized,TRBJ1-5,TGTGCCAGCAGCGTACAGGGAGGTCAGCCCCAGCATTTT,CASSVQGGQPQHF
-,TRBV29-1,-,TRBJ2-7,TGCAGCGTTGTTATCAGGGGGAGGGGCGAGCAGTACTTC,CSVVIRGRGEQYF